This section outlines one T cell receptor (beta chain) sequence together with its context. The sample comes from a study of blood T cell repertoires in COVID-19. Study context: From the United States, Italy and Spain came samples of acute and convalescent COVID-19.

Original analysis: How many nucleated cells were present was estimated from reference gene primer amplification. TCRdb's table, derived via immunoSEQ multiplex PCR, lists solely in-frame clones and lacks some. Clone size and the V and J calls come from that table; the DNA yielded D and trimming. Here the sample spans more than 150,000 clones, 80% to 85% being singletons. The study counted Cohort 3 donors as recovered given two negative PCRs, clearance, or symptom resolution. This sequence was found in a woman aged 45-59 years who had recovered from COVID-19. The sample was PBMCs or T cells enriched from blood (not recorded which).

CDR3 in amino acids: CASSFSGIGTEAFF. The CDR3 DNA reads TGTGCCAGCAGTTTCTCAGGAATTGGCACTGAAGCTTTCTTT. This sequence joins TRBV27 and TRBJ1-1; D is unresolved. This CDR3 is built from 14 residues. The germline V gene has CDR1 MNHEY and CDR2 SMNVEV (reference sequence). V was cut by 3 bases and J by 4 bases, with 12 bases left in between.